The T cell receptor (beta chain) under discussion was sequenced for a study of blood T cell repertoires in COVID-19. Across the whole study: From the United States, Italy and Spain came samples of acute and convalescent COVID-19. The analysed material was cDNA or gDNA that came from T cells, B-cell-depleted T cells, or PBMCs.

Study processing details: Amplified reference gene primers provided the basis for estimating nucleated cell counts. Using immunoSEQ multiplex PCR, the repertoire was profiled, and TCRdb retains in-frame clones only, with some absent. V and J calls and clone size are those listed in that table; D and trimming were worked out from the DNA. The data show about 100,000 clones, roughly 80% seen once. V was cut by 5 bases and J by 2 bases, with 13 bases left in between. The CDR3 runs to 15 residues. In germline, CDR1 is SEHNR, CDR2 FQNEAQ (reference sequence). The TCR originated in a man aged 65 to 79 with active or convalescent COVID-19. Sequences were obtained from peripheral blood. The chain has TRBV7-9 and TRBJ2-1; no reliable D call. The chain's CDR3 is CASSPWAAPYNEQFF. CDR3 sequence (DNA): TGTGCCAGCAGCCCCTGGGCCGCCCCCTACAATGAGCAGTTCTTC.